This TCR beta chain was profiled in a study of beta chain features in type 1 diabetes. As for the study in general: The study examined about 100 million sorted cells across all samples.

Study-wide results and limits: Researchers could not determine here whether HLA type influences TCRB rearrangement. Comparison showed that naive, central memory and Treg TCRB repertoires appeared more similar among patients than among healthy donors.

Blood was drawn once from each donor into heparinised tubes. The draws averaged about 0.11 L. This clone was detected a few times. Its target is not known. Sequenced material consisted of expressed TCRB transcripts (all of the isolated RNA was reverse transcribed). The table came from immunoSEQ multiplex PCR; TCRdb's copy has only in-frame clones and leaves some out. The data contain 200,000 to 250,000 clones, around 10% of them singletons. Sequenced sample: naive CD4+ T cells from blood. The TCR originated in a woman under 30 in good health.

The CDR3 loop is CASSSRQGLNQPQHF. DNA of the CDR3: TGTGCCAGCAGTTCCAGACAGGGATTGAATCAGCCCCAGCATTTT. The rearrangement joins TRBV6-5 to TRBJ1-5; 7 bases are shared with TRBD1. The length of the CDR3 is 15 residues. Germline V gene data show CDR1 as MNHEY and CDR2 as SVGAGI. J lost 4 bases, V lost 4 bases, and 7 bases had no gene match.